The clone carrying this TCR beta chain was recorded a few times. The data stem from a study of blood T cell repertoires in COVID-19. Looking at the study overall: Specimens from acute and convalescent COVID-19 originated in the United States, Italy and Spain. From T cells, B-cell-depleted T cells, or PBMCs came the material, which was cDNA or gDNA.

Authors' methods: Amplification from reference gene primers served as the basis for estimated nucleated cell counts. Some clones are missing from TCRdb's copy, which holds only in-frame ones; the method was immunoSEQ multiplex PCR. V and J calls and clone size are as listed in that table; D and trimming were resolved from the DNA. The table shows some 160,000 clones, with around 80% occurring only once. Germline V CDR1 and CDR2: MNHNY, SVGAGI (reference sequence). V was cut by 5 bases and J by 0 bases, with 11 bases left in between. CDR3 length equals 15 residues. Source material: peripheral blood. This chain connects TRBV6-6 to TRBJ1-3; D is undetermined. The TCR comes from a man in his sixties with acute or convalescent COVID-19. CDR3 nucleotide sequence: TGTGCCAGCAGTATAGGACTGCTCTCTGGAAACACCATATATTTT. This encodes CASSIGLLSGNTIYF.